The 31 T cell receptor beta chains in this list originate from one sample, sequenced in a study of cytomegalovirus exposure and HLA in healthy donors. Amplification used 60 Vbeta primers and 13 Jbeta primers. Here immunoSEQ multiplex PCR was the method, and the copy in TCRdb shows in-frame clones only, minus some. This sample has about 140,000 clones, with over 75% found just once. Material for sequencing was PBMCs. These receptors were taken from a man aged 35-49 years in good health and CMV-seronegative.

DNA for the CDR3: TGTGCCAGCAGCTTGGGGGACAGGTCTTTCCCCTACGAGCAGTACTTC. It codes for CASSLGDRSFPYEQYF. The V and J genes are TRBV5-4 and TRBJ2-7; TRBD1 matches at 8 bases. The CDR3 is 16 amino acids. V lost 0 bases and J lost 2; bases outside the gene matches: 7. Germline-derived CDR1 and CDR2 are SGHNT and YYREEE (reference sequence). Full variable domain (outside the CDR3, taken from reference TRBV5-4 and TRBJ2-7): ETGVTQSPTHLIKTRGQQVTLRCSSQSGHNTVSWYQQALGQGPQFIFQYYREEENGRGNFPPRFSGLQFPNYSSELNVNALELDDSALYLCASSLGDRSFPYEQYFGPGTRLTVT.

This clone was seen a single time. V gene TRBV7-9 combines with J gene TRBJ2-7, with D maybe TRBD1 (6 bases). The V end was cut by 6 bases, the J end by 3 bases, with 18 bases between. The CDR3 has 15 amino acids. Germline values: CDR1 SEHNR, CDR2 FQNEAQ (reference sequence). The CDR3 DNA sequence: TGTGCCAGCAGTTTACCGGGACAAGGCTTCTACGAGCAGTACTTC. Translation gives CASSLPGQGFYEQYF.

The V call is TRBV6-5, the J call TRBJ1-1, with D maybe TRBD1 (5 bases). Germline V gene sequence: CDR1 MNHEY, CDR2 SVGAGI. The germline V and J ends were trimmed by 0 bases and 0 bases, with 11 bases remaining between them. This CDR3 has 16 amino acids. In nucleotides, the CDR3 is TGTGCCAGCAGTTACTCAGGGGAAGGCATGAACACTGAAGCTTTCTTT. Translating it yields CASSYSGEGMNTEAFF.

The V call is TRBV11-3, the J call TRBJ2-2; D unclear. The CDR3 runs 13 residues. V was trimmed by 5 bases and J by 4 bases, leaving 8 bases between them. Per germline, CDR1 SGHNT and CDR2 YENEEA. CDR3 in amino acids: CASSPSSTGELFF. The DNA for the CDR3 is TGTGCCAGCAGCCCTTCTAGCACCGGGGAGCTGTTTTTT.

The chain carries TRBV10-3 and TRBJ2-3; TRBD1 is a possible D gene (5 bases). This CDR3 comprises 16 residues. The V end lost 0 bases, the J end lost 0 bases, and 10 bases lay between the germline ends. CDR1 is ENHRY and CDR2 is SYGVKD in the germline V gene. The CDR3 nucleotides read TGTGCCATCAGTGAGTCTAACAGGCTAAGCACAGATACGCAGTATTTT. Protein product: CAISESNRLSTDTQYF.

The chain couples TRBV7-6 to TRBJ1-6; TRBD1 agrees at 7 bases. This CDR3 has 13 amino acids. The V gene's germline CDR1 is SGHVS and CDR2 FNYEAQ. Trimming at V came to 5 bases and at J to 7 bases, leaving 2 bases not matched to a gene. The CDR3 here is CASSQDRNSPLHF. The DNA of the CDR3 is TGTGCCAGCAGCCAGGACAGGAATTCACCCCTCCACTTT.

The chain combines TRBV4-3 with TRBJ2-5, with 10 bases aligning to TRBD1. The J call could be wrong; TRBJ2-7 is a better fit for the DNA end. The CDR3 contains 16 residues. In germline, CDR1 is LGHNA, CDR2 YSLEER. The CDR3 loop reads CASSQDRGQGFHEQYF. Written as DNA, the CDR3 is TGCGCCAGCAGCCAAGATCGGGGACAGGGGTTCCACGAGCAGTACTTC.

The CDR3 coding sequence is TGTGCCAGCAGCTTAACAGGGGGTTTGTTCGGGGAGCTGTTTTTT. It is translated as CASSLTGGLFGELFF. The chain carries TRBV12-1 and TRBJ2-2; TRBD1, the table's D call, lacks a check against the DNA. TRBV12-1 is labeled a pseudogene. This CDR3 comprises 15 residues.

The chain links TRBV28 to TRBJ2-7, with 15 positions matching TRBD2. V trimming: 5 bases; J trimming: 2 bases; junction bases outside the gene matches: 13. The CDR3 contains 19 residues. CDR1 is MDHEN, CDR2 SYDVKM, per germline. CDR3 amino acids: CASSSPPGLAGGYPYEQYF. The CDR3 DNA reads TGTGCCAGCAGTAGCCCCCCGGGACTAGCGGGAGGATACCCCTACGAGCAGTACTTC.

This chain connects TRBV6-4 to TRBJ1-2; a weak D match, TRBD1 (6 bases). Germline assignment: CDR1 MRHNA and CDR2 SNTAGT. V lost 2 bases and J 0 bases, leaving 13 bases between the germline ends. This CDR3 spans 16 amino acids. The CDR3 sequence: CASSDRYREANYGYTF. As DNA, the CDR3 is TGTGCCAGCAGTGACCGGTACAGGGAAGCTAACTATGGCTACACCTTC.

The chain couples TRBV10-3 to TRBJ2-3; TRBD2 aligns across 14 bases. V gave up 11 bases and J gave up 6 bases; unmatched junction bases: 10. The CDR3 spans 15 residues. Germline lookup yields CDR1 ENHRY and CDR2 SYGVKD. The CDR3 DNA reads as TGTGCCCCGCCAAGACTAGCGGGGGGGGTGGATACGCAGTATTTT. Its translation: CAPPRLAGGVDTQYF.

As for this clone: The same CDR3 can be traced to other DNA sequences in this sample. The J gene is TRBJ2-5, the V gene TRBV5-4; 7 bases line up with TRBD1. Germline V gives CDR1 SGHNT, CDR2 YYREEE (reference sequence). Losses at the gene ends were 2 bases for V and 3 bases for J; bases not matched to a gene: 1. This CDR3 has 13 amino acids. CDR3 protein: CASSLDREETQYF. Here the CDR3 DNA reads TGTGCCAGCAGCTTAGACAGGGAAGAGACCCAGTACTTC.

The J gene is TRBJ2-5, the V gene TRBV18; 7 positions match TRBD2. Germline CDR1 and CDR2: KGHSH and LQKENI. Germline trimming cut 8 bases from V and 4 bases from J; bases unmatched to any gene: 13. This CDR3 region has 15 residues. The CDR3 nucleotides are TGTGCCAGCCACAGGTCGGGGGGTTCGTTAGAGACCCAGTACTTC. Its translation: CASHRSGGSLETQYF.

V and J are TRBV5-1 and TRBJ2-3, with D possibly matching TRBD2 (6 bases). Germline assignment: CDR1 SGHRS and CDR2 YFSETQ. There are 13 residues in the CDR3. V lost 0 bases, J lost 6 bases, and 8 bases lay in between. The CDR3 loop is CASSLVGTDTQYF. The CDR3 DNA follows: TGCGCCAGCAGCTTGGTGGGGACTGATACGCAGTATTTT.

The table lists this clone with a few counts. V gene TRBV4-3 combines with J gene TRBJ2-5; 10 bases align to TRBD2. V lost 3 bases and J lost 2; bases outside the gene matches: 6. CDR1 and CDR2 from the germline V gene are LGHNA and YSLEER. The CDR3 is made up of 16 amino acids. The CDR3 sequence is CASSQGRTSGQETQYF. In DNA form, the CDR3 reads TGCGCCAGCAGCCAGGGCAGGACTAGCGGTCAAGAGACCCAGTACTTC.

V is TRBV28 and J is TRBJ1-2, with D possibly being TRBD1 (6 bases). Trimming removed 2 bases from V and 4 bases from J, with 11 bases in between. The germline CDR1 and CDR2 sequences are MDHEN and SYDVKM. CDR3 length: 14 amino acids. CDR3: CASSLPGAGYGYTF. The CDR3, as DNA: TGTGCCAGCAGTTTACCAGGGGCCGGCTATGGCTACACCTTC.

The chain links TRBV10-3 to TRBJ2-3; TRBD1 matches 7 bases. In germline, CDR1 is ENHRY, CDR2 SYGVKD. This CDR3 comprises 12 residues. Trimming removed 4 bases from V and 11 bases from J; junction bases left unmatched: 6. CDR3 DNA: TGTGCCATCAGTGGACAGGGTGAGGTGCAGTATTTT. It is translated as CAISGQGEVQYF.

V and J are TRBV14 and TRBJ1-5; D not resolved. The germline V gene encodes CDR1 SGHDN and CDR2 FVKESK. Deletions cut 4 bases from V and 8 bases from J, with 9 bases between. The CDR3 consists of 12 residues. This chain's CDR3 is CASSLSGEPQHF. Here the CDR3 DNA reads TGTGCCAGCAGCCTCTCCGGAGAGCCCCAGCATTTT.

The J gene is TRBJ1-5, the V gene TRBV29-1; TRBD1 aligns across 7 bases. The junction had 9 bases not matched to a gene; V was cut back by 6 bases and J by 7 bases. The CDR3 sequence is 13 residues long. Germline CDR1 reads SQVTM; CDR2 reads ANQGSEA. The chain's CDR3 is CSVAGGKGQPQHF. The CDR3 nucleotides read TGCAGCGTCGCAGGGGGTAAGGGACAGCCCCAGCATTTT.

The chain links TRBV7-2 to TRBJ2-3, with TRBD1 matching 9 bases. With V trimmed by 3 bases and J by 5 bases, 9 bases remained unmatched. The germline CDR1 and CDR2 sequences are SGHTA and FQGNSA. This CDR3 region has 16 residues. This CDR3 reads CASSFGTGYLKDTQYF. CDR3 nucleotides: TGTGCCAGCAGCTTTGGGACAGGGTATCTTAAAGATACGCAGTATTTT. Together with reference TRBV7-2 and TRBJ2-3, the CDR3 gives the full variable domain: GAGVSQSPSNKVTEKGKDVELRCDPISGHTALYWYRQSLGQGLEFLIYFQGNSAPDKSGLPSDRFSAERTGGSVSTLTIQRTQQEDSAVYLCASSFGTGYLKDTQYFGPGTRLTVL.

The rearrangement joins TRBV7-2 to TRBJ1-2, with 8 bases lining up with TRBD1. CDR3 length: 15 amino acids. Germline assignment: CDR1 SGHTA and CDR2 FQGNSA. Unmatched junction bases numbered 10, after V lost 2 bases and J lost 8 bases. CDR3 DNA sequence: TGTGCCAGCAGCTTATCAGGTCAGGGGGCTGGAGGCTACACCTTC. Translated: CASSLSGQGAGGYTF.

The chain uses TRBV15 and TRBJ1-5, with TRBD1 identical over 7 bases. In germline, CDR1 is LNHNV, CDR2 YYDKDF (reference sequence). The CDR3 length is 16 residues. Losses at the gene ends were 0 bases for V and 5 bases for J; bases not matched to a gene: 7. The DNA for the CDR3 is TGTGCCACCAGCAGAGACCAAGGGGGCAGTTATCAGCCCCAGCATTTT. Its translation is CATSRDQGGSYQPQHF.

The rearrangement links TRBV7-2 to TRBJ2-1; D is possibly TRBD1 (6 bases). Germline V lookup: CDR1 SGHTA, CDR2 FQGNSA. The CDR3 runs to 14 residues. The V end lost 3 bases, the J end lost 4 bases, and 10 bases lay between the germline ends. CDR3 sequence: CASSFRDTYNEQFF. As DNA, the CDR3 is TGTGCCAGCAGCTTTCGGGACACTTACAATGAGCAGTTCTTC.

The chain couples TRBV7-2 to TRBJ1-2; TRBD1 matches at 12 bases. J was trimmed by 8 bases and V by 5 bases; bases with no gene match: 12. CDR3 size: 16 residues. Germline V CDR1 and CDR2: SGHTA, FQGNSA. This CDR3 reads CASSQLPGQGAGGYTF. The CDR3, as DNA: TGTGCCAGCAGCCAACTCCCGGGACAGGGGGCTGGCGGCTACACCTTC.

The chain combines TRBV2 with TRBJ1-5; D gene ambiguous. V dropped 4 bases and J dropped 2 bases, with 12 bases sitting between them. The CDR3 is 15 amino acids. CDR1 is SNHLY, CDR2 FYNNEI, per germline. This CDR3 is CASSAEGWGNQPQHF. The CDR3 DNA is TGTGCCAGCAGTGCAGAGGGTTGGGGCAATCAGCCCCAGCATTTT. The variable domain in full, completed from reference TRBV2 and TRBJ1-5, reads EPEVTQTPSHQVTQMGQEVILRCVPISNHLYFYWYRQILGQKVEFLVSFYNNEISEKSEIFDDQFSVERPDGSNFTLKIRSTKLEDSAMYFCASSAEGWGNQPQHFGDGTRLSIL.

The V and J genes are TRBV19 and TRBJ2-1; D is unresolved. CDR3 size: 12 residues. Germline CDR1 and CDR2: LNHDA and SQIVND (reference sequence). Trimming removed 1 base at V and 8 bases at J, with 6 bases between. Here the CDR3 DNA reads TGTGCCAGTAGTATAGGACTGGATGAGCAGTTCTTC. It specifies CASSIGLDEQFF.

Comment on this clone: A read error may account for a junction end that differs from germline. The V gene is TRBV28, the J gene TRBJ2-4, with D possibly matching TRBD2 (6 bases). Per the germline V gene, CDR1 is MDHEN and CDR2 is SYDVKM. The CDR3 sequence is 16 residues long. This CDR3 reads CASSNSGILAKNSQYF. CDR3 coding DNA: TGTGCCAGCAGTAATAGCGGTATACTAGCCAAAAACAGTCAGTACTTC.

CDR3 bases: TGTGCCAGCAGTTTGGGACGGACAGCCTACGAGCAGTACTTC. This gives the protein CASSLGRTAYEQYF. The rearrangement uses TRBV27 and TRBJ2-5; possibly TRBD1 for D (6 bases). The better agreement between TRBJ2-7 and the DNA end casts doubt on the J call. This CDR3 spans 14 amino acids. The germline gives CDR1 MNHEY, CDR2 SMNVEV (reference sequence).

This chain uses TRBV29-1 with TRBJ2-5, with 12 bases aligning to TRBD2. Germline V CDR1 and CDR2: SQVTM, ANQGSEA. The CDR3 consists of 16 residues. J gave up 5 bases and V 1 base, and 8 bases lay outside the gene matches. Here the CDR3 reads CSVEGLAGVGVETQYF. The DNA of the CDR3 is TGCAGCGTTGAAGGACTAGCGGGAGTAGGGGTGGAGACCCAGTACTTC.

The chain employs TRBV7-9 and TRBJ1-1; 7 positions match TRBD1. Germline loops: CDR1 SEHNR, CDR2 FQNEAQ (reference sequence). The CDR3 sequence is 15 residues long. Unmatched junction bases numbered 7, after V lost 1 base and J lost 5 bases. The CDR3 bases are TGTGCCAGCAGCTTAGTGGAGGGGGCGCCGACTGAAGCTTTCTTT. This encodes CASSLVEGAPTEAFF.

There are a few counts of this clone. V is TRBV7-9 and J is TRBJ2-1, with a possible D match to TRBD2 (5 bases). This CDR3 has 14 amino acids. Germline V gene lookup returns CDR1 SEHNR and CDR2 FQNEAQ (reference sequence). Trimming left V 4 bases short and J 3 bases short, with 10 bases between. The CDR3 sequence: CASSSPGDYNEQFF. CDR3 sequence (DNA): TGTGCCAGCAGCTCTCCCGGGGACTACAATGAGCAGTTCTTC.